Included here is one TCR beta chain sequence, with context. Its specificity is not known. This entry comes from a study of T cells after yellow fever vaccination. TCRdb redid the calling of the 5' RACE reads with MiXCR, one entry per CDR3 protein. The table has approximately 510,000 distinct CDR3 sequences, around a fifth seen once. Findings of the study overall: The booster saw the reappearance of most primary-vaccination clones (around 96% CD4, about 85% CD8).

This TCR was recovered from a young man who received the YFV17D yellow fever vaccine. The sequencing used PBMCs, collected approximately 20 days after the first yellow fever vaccination.

CDR3: CASSPSKTVYEQYF. DNA of the CDR3: TGTGCCAGCAGCCCCTCGAAGACCGTATACGAGCAGTACTTC. V gene TRBV5-4 combines with J gene TRBJ2-7; D is unresolved. This CDR3 has 14 residues. CDR1 and CDR2 (germline): SGHNT, YYREEE (reference sequence). Trimming removed 4 bases from V and 4 bases from J, with 15 bases in between.